This T cell receptor beta chain stems from a study of blood T cell repertoires in COVID-19 (dated by TCRdb to 2018 to 2021). Regarding the study in general: Samples covering the acute and convalescent phases of COVID-19 were provided by collaborators in the United States, Italy and Spain. The prospective study material was composed of cDNA or gDNA derived from T cells, B-cell-depleted T cells, or PBMCs. Subjects who had been exposed to COVID-19, were actively infected with it, or had recovered from it provided the deeply sampled blood TCRbeta repertoires that made up the dataset. The repertoires were released in a freely available public database intended as a resource for research on the immune response to SARS-CoV-2. The samples were drawn from the first 160 participants of the ongoing ImmuneRACE study and from 950 to 1,500 subjects provided by 6 global collaborators. A de-identified subject ID, COVID-19 status, age in years and sex were almost always included in the sample metadata. Where available, HLA class I and class II types were taken from metadata supplied by the sample provider and were not determined by assay-based typing.

The collaborating institutions used their own protocols to collect whole blood in K2EDTA tubes. For TCRbeta analysis, collaborator samples were shipped as frozen whole blood, as isolated PBMCs, or as DNA extracted from either sample type. TCRbeta CDR3 regions were amplified from genomic DNA by means of the immunoSEQ Assay, a bias-controlled multiplex PCR. Per the source publication's procedure: Nucleated cell counts per sample were estimated from amplification of reference gene primers within the assay. To quantify the absolute abundance of each unique TCRbeta CDR3 rearrangement, sequence reads were collapsed and filtered. Productive Simpson clonality was computed per sample as the square root of Simpson's diversity index over productive rearrangements. Drawn from immuneACCESS, this table holds only the in-frame rearrangements with V and J called that TCRdb kept. Clones are partly lost; checked studies trace under half to an unresolved V gene and leave the rest unexplained. V, J and clone size were drawn from that table, and D and trimming were deduced from the DNA. This sample holds a few hundred thousand clones; 80% to 90% were observed only once. The leading ten clones occupy just under 20% of the sample.

Taken from the germline V gene (reference sequence), the CDR1 and CDR2 loops are SEHNR and FQNEAQ. V has 3 bases trimmed and J has 4 bases trimmed; junction bases matching no gene number 6. Measured from the cysteine to the phenylalanine, the CDR3 is 16 residues long. Solely the CDR3 DNA is kept, with 48 bases framed from the first base. This clone occurred a few times. It has no known antigen specificity. Per-nucleotide qualities are absent, and no much larger clonotype sits a single base away. The research as a whole found: How much clinical and demographic metadata was included differed by source and by participant, and the metadata was provided uncurated.

Source material: peripheral blood. The V gene is TRBV7-9 and the J gene is TRBJ2-2; a stretch of 9 junction bases matches TRBD1. This TCR was recovered from a man younger than 45 with active or convalescent COVID-19. Here is the DNA: TGTGCCAGCAGCTTTGGCGGGACAGGGTTCACCGGGGAGCTGTTTTTT. Protein translation: CASSFGGTGFTGELFF.